The rows below give T cell receptor beta chains drawn from one sample of a study of cytomegalovirus exposure and HLA in healthy donors. Data came from immunoSEQ multiplex PCR; TCRdb stores just in-frame clones and leaves some out. The profile covers over 110,000 clones, with more than 75% appearing a single time and 3% to 4% taken by the ten largest. The material sequenced was PBMCs. Receptor source: a female donor in good health and CMV-seronegative. The CDR3 runs from the conserved cysteine through the conserved F or W. Fields, in order: clone size, J gene, V gene, D gene, CDR3 protein, CDR3 DNA. A D gene is named only where the DNA matches it firmly. Clone size is given for some rows only: seen once, a few or many times, or a class if the clone is expanded.

NA | TRBJ2-5 | TRBV7-9 | TRBD2 | CASSPGLAFQETQYF | TGTGCCAGCAGCCCCGGACTAGCTTTCCAAGAGACCCAGTACTTC
NA | TRBJ2-2 | TRBV5-1 | TRBD2 | CASSPRLASNTGELFF | TGCGCCAGCAGCCCTCGACTAGCGTCGAACACCGGGGAGCTGTTTTTT
NA | TRBJ2-7 | TRBV28 | TRBD1 | CASRLPQGNEQYF | TGTGCCAGCCGCCTTCCACAGGGGAACGAGCAGTACTTC
few | TRBJ2-3 | TRBV27 | TRBD2 | CASGALTSGGGPDTQYF | TGTGCCAGCGGTGCCTTGACTAGCGGGGGAGGGCCAGATACGCAGTATTTT
NA | TRBJ1-2 | TRBV19 | NA | CASTLQGSYGYTF | TGTGCCAGTACGTTACAGGGCTCCTATGGCTACACCTTC
NA | TRBJ2-5 | TRBV6-6 | NA | CASSSPDRPETQYF | TGTGCCAGCAGCTCCCCGGACAGACCCGAGACCCAGTACTTC
NA | TRBJ1-4 | TRBV27 | TRBD1 | CASSLWGQGGDEKLFF | TGTGCCAGCAGTTTATGGGGACAGGGCGGGGACGAAAAACTGTTTTTT
few | TRBJ2-7 | TRBV7-9 | TRBD2 | CASSYTAGGSYEQYF | TGTGCCAGCAGCTACACAGCGGGAGGGTCCTACGAGCAGTACTTC
NA | TRBJ2-5 | TRBV7-6 | TRBD1 | CASSLSGQGNFAQETQYF | TGTGCCAGCAGCTTATCGGGACAGGGGAATTTCGCACAAGAGACCCAGTACTTC
NA | TRBJ2-1 | TRBV5-6 | TRBD2 | CASSLDAGGGYNEQFF | TGTGCCAGCAGCTTGGACGCCGGGGGGGGCTACAATGAGCAGTTCTTC
NA | TRBJ1-2 | TRBV5-6 | NA | CASSLVSIGGGYTF | TGTGCCAGCAGCTTGGTCTCCATCGGGGGAGGCTACACCTTC
NA | TRBJ2-5 | TRBV6-5 | TRBD2 | CASSPPTSGGETQYF | TGTGCCAGCAGCCCCCCAACTAGCGGGGGCGAGACCCAGTACTTC
NA | TRBJ2-2 | TRBV13 | TRBD1 | CASSARSGQGGTGELFF | TGTGCCAGCAGCGCCCGCTCCGGACAGGGAGGAACCGGGGAGCTGTTTTTT
NA | TRBJ2-3 | TRBV29-1 | NA | CSVPRGSTDTQYF | TGCAGCGTTCCTCGAGGGAGCACCGATACGCAGTATTTT
once | TRBJ1-1 | TRBV19 | NA | CASSQGQLNTEAFF | TGTGCCAGTAGTCAGGGGCAACTGAACACTGAAGCTTTCTTT
once | TRBJ1-2 | TRBV10-3 | TRBD1 | CAVLQGATYGYTF | TGTGCCGTCCTACAGGGGGCAACCTATGGCTACACCTTC
NA | TRBJ2-7 | TRBV30 | NA | CAWSSSRFIKQYF | TGTGCCTGGAGCTCCTCCCGGTTTATCAAGCAGTACTTC
NA | TRBJ1-5 | TRBV2 | TRBD1 | CASGGQGYGVNQPQHF | TGTGCCAGCGGAGGACAGGGGTATGGTGTGAATCAGCCCCAGCATTTT
NA | TRBJ2-5 | TRBV10-1 | NA | CAGPPKFGQKQETQYF | TGCGCAGGGCCCCCAAAGTTCGGACAGAAACAAGAGACCCAGTACTTC
few | TRBJ1-6 | TRBV2 | NA | CASTPDRSANSPLHF | TGTGCCAGCACTCCGGACAGAAGCGCCAATTCACCCCTCCACTTT
NA | TRBJ2-7 | TRBV6-6 | NA | CASRSLSPYEQYF | TGTGCCAGCAGATCCCTTAGCCCCTACGAGCAGTACTTC
NA | TRBJ2-7 | TRBV4-1 | NA | CASRIVVDGGYEQYF | TGCGCCAGCCGGATCGTTGTAGATGGGGGGTACGAGCAGTACTTC
many | TRBJ2-7 | TRBV27 | TRBD2 | CASSTPGTSGSYEQYF | TGTGCCAGCAGTACCCCCGGGACTAGCGGGAGCTACGAGCAGTACTTC
NA | TRBJ1-5 | TRBV10-3 | NA | CAISESIVTRPQHF | TGTGCCATCAGTGAGTCGATTGTAACAAGGCCCCAGCATTTT
NA | TRBJ2-2 | TRBV5-1 | TRBD1 | CASSLEGAPGELFF | TGCGCCAGCAGTTTAGAGGGGGCCCCCGGGGAGCTGTTTTTT
once | TRBJ1-3 | TRBV27 | NA | CASKGAGLTGNTIYF | TGTGCCAGCAAGGGCGCAGGGCTAACTGGAAACACCATATATTTT
NA | TRBJ2-7 | TRBV7-9 | NA | CASSPRTLDEQYF | TGTGCCAGCAGTCCCCGGACATTGGACGAGCAGTACTTC
few | TRBJ2-7 | TRBV6-5 | NA | CASSRKFSSYEQYF | TGTGCCAGCAGCAGGAAGTTCAGCTCCTACGAGCAGTACTTC
NA | TRBJ1-4 | TRBV7-2 | NA | CASSSRQLNEKLFF | TGTGCCAGCAGCTCCAGACAGTTAAATGAAAAACTGTTTTTT
NA | TRBJ1-5 | TRBV12-5 | NA | CASGYARSGNQPQHF | TGTGCTAGTGGCTACGCGCGAAGCGGCAATCAGCCCCAGCATTTT
NA | TRBJ1-2 | TRBV29-1 | NA | CSAYIGGYGYTF | TGCAGCGCTTATATCGGAGGCTATGGCTACACCTTC
NA | TRBJ1-2 | TRBV18 | TRBD1 | CASSLSQGDGYTF | TGTGCCAGCTCTCTATCCCAGGGGGACGGCTACACCTTC
NA | TRBJ2-7 | TRBV15 | NA | CATSRDRGSYEQYF | TGTGCCACCAGCAGAGATCGGGGGTCCTACGAGCAGTACTTC
once | TRBJ1-2 | TRBV12-5 | TRBD1 | CASASSRGLGYTF | TGTGCTAGTGCTTCTTCCAGGGGGCTTGGCTACACCTTC
NA | TRBJ1-3 | TRBV5-6 | NA | CASSLAMVTKGNTIYF | TGTGCCAGCAGCTTGGCTATGGTGACAAAAGGAAACACCATATATTTT
NA | TRBJ2-3 | TRBV9 | TRBD2 | CASSVVPLAGDTQYF | TGTGCCAGCAGCGTAGTCCCCCTAGCGGGAGATACGCAGTATTTT
NA | TRBJ1-2 | TRBV10-2 | NA | CASSDHSNYGYTF | TGCGCCAGCAGTGACCATTCTAACTATGGCTACACCTTC
NA | TRBJ2-6 | TRBV10-3 | NA | CAISETGPYSGANVLTF | TGTGCCATCAGTGAGACAGGACCATACTCTGGGGCCAACGTCCTGACTTTC
few | TRBJ1-2 | TRBV5-6 | NA | CASSLVGYGYTF | TGTGCCAGCAGCTTGGTCGGGTATGGCTACACCTTC
NA | TRBJ2-3 | TRBV18 | TRBD1 | CASSPRDSVSDTQYF | TGTGCCAGCTCACCCCGGGACAGTGTATCAGATACGCAGTATTTT
NA | TRBJ1-1 | TRBV7-6 | TRBD1 | CASSSRTGEGNTEAFF | TGTGCCAGCAGCTCCCGGACAGGGGAAGGGAACACTGAAGCTTTCTTT
NA | TRBJ2-7 | TRBV27 | TRBD1 | CASSPAGPGGYEQYF | TGTGCCAGCAGTCCCGCCGGACCAGGGGGCTACGAGCAGTACTTC
NA | TRBJ2-1 | TRBV9 | TRBD2 | CASSVGGSGGSNEQFF | TGTGCCAGCAGCGTAGGTGGTAGCGGGGGGAGCAATGAGCAGTTCTTC
NA | TRBJ1-5 | TRBV21-1 | NA | CASSKEGRDEGNQPQHF | TGTGCCAGCAGCAAAGAAGGCAGGGATGAGGGCAATCAGCCCCAGCATTTT
NA | TRBJ1-6 | TRBV7-9 | NA | CASSSRGGSPLHF | TGTGCCAGCAGCTCCAGGGGTGGTTCACCCCTCCACTTT
NA | TRBJ2-7 | TRBV10-3 | TRBD2 | CAISTSGGAYEQYF | TGTGCCATCAGTACTAGCGGGGGGGCCTACGAGCAGTACTTC
NA | TRBJ2-1 | TRBV4-3 | TRBD2 | CASSQGSGGGYNEQFF | TGCGCCAGCAGCCAAGGTAGCGGGGGGGGGTACAATGAGCAGTTCTTC
few | TRBJ2-5 | TRBV27 | NA | CASRTRGEDQYF | TGTGCCAGCAGGACCCGAGGGGAGGACCAGTACTTC
NA | TRBJ1-6 | TRBV9 | NA | CASSVSARGSYNSPLHF | TGTGCCAGCAGCGTATCCGCGCGGGGTTCCTATAATTCACCCCTCCACTTT
NA | TRBJ2-7 | TRBV30 | TRBD2 | CALKRGPTDEQYF | TGTGCCTTAAAGCGGGGGCCCACGGACGAGCAGTACTTC
NA | TRBJ1-1 | TRBV28 | NA | CATQRDTAEAFF | TGTGCCACCCAGCGGGATACTGCTGAAGCTTTCTTT
NA | TRBJ1-2 | TRBV30 | NA | CAWSAGHNYGYTF | TGTGCCTGGAGTGCCGGACACAACTATGGCTACACCTTC
NA | TRBJ1-1 | TRBV11-3 | NA | CASSWGVSSGTEAFF | TGTGCCAGCAGCTGGGGGGTTTCTTCGGGCACTGAAGCTTTCTTT
NA | TRBJ2-1 | TRBV5-1 | TRBD2 | CASAEEGTSGLGEQFF | TGCGCCAGCGCTGAAGAAGGGACTAGCGGGCTGGGTGAGCAGTTCTTC
NA | TRBJ1-3 | TRBV6-5 | NA | CASSPWSSGNTIYF | TGTGCCAGCAGTCCCTGGAGCTCTGGAAACACCATATATTTT
NA | TRBJ1-5 | TRBV19 | TRBD1 | CASSLSRDRGFHQPQHF | TGTGCCAGTAGTTTGTCCCGGGACAGGGGGTTCCATCAGCCCCAGCATTTT
once | TRBJ2-3 | TRBV7-9 | NA | CASSRSLAGWADTQYF | TGTGCCAGCAGCAGATCGTTGGCGGGTTGGGCCGATACGCAGTATTTT
NA | TRBJ2-7 | TRBV7-9 | NA | CSSSLGSTAYEQYF | TGTTCCAGCAGCTTAGGGTCGACTGCCTACGAGCAGTACTTC
NA | TRBJ1-1 | TRBV5-1 | NA | CASSLVGARTEAFF | TGCGCCAGCAGCTTGGTAGGGGCGAGGACTGAAGCTTTCTTT
NA | TRBJ2-1 | TRBV4-3 | TRBD2 | CASSQAASGEFYNEQFF | TGCGCCAGCAGCCAAGCGGCTAGCGGGGAGTTTTACAATGAGCAGTTCTTC